The 15 T cell receptor beta chains below were found in one sample sequenced in a study of cytomegalovirus exposure and HLA in healthy donors. Vbeta (60) and Jbeta (13) primers were used in the PCR. Assay: immunoSEQ multiplex PCR; the TCRdb copy retains only in-frame clones and omits some. The listing records 120,000 to 150,000 clones. Sequencing input: PBMCs. The receptors were gathered from a woman aged 45-59 years in good health and CMV-seronegative.

The chain recombines TRBV6-6 with TRBJ1-2; a weak D match, TRBD1 (6 bases). V was clipped by 8 bases and J by 4 bases, with 14 bases between them. The CDR3 has 13 residues. CDR1 and CDR2 (germline): MNHNY, SVGAGI (reference sequence). CDR3 sequence: CASEGGGIYGYTF. The CDR3 DNA reads TGTGCCAGCGAGGGGGGGGGCATCTATGGCTACACCTTC.

This chain joins TRBV28 and TRBJ1-1; 7 bases match TRBD1. The CDR3 consists of 14 residues. Germline CDR1 reads MDHEN; CDR2 reads SYDVKM. The trim removed 6 bases at V and 1 base at J, leaving 5 bases unmatched. The CDR3 DNA follows: TGTGCCAGCAGGTCGAGGGGGCCGAACACTGAAGCTTTCTTT. Amino acids: CASRSRGPNTEAFF.

The chain has TRBV9 and TRBJ2-7; 7 nucleotides align to TRBD2. Trimming took 4 bases from V and 0 from J; bases not matched to a gene: 7. Germline CDR1 reads SGDLS; CDR2 reads YYNGEE. CDR3 length equals 15 residues. The CDR3 bases are TGTGCCAGCAGCATAAGCGGGGCGAGCTCCTACGAGCAGTACTTC. Its translation: CASSISGASSYEQYF.

The chain has TRBV4-2 and TRBJ1-5; perhaps TRBD1 as D (5 bases). Trimming left V 1 base short and J 4 bases short, with 11 bases between. There are 15 residues in the CDR3. Germline CDR1 and CDR2: LGHNA and YNFKEQ. The CDR3 loop is CASSQVFGGNQPQHF. CDR3 coding DNA: TGTGCCAGCAGCCAAGTCTTCGGGGGTAATCAGCCCCAGCATTTT.

V gene TRBV19 combines with J gene TRBJ1-5; possible D gene TRBD1, 6 bases. Germline lookup yields CDR1 LNHDA and CDR2 SQIVND (reference sequence). The length of the CDR3 is 15 residues. V lost 3 bases and J 6 bases, leaving 15 bases between the germline ends. The CDR3 sequence is CASSIYSQGTQPQHF. The CDR3 DNA sequence: TGTGCCAGTAGTATTTACTCACAGGGTACTCAGCCCCAGCATTTT.

V gene TRBV29-1 combines with J gene TRBJ1-1, with TRBD1 identical over 7 bases. Germline CDR1 reads SQVTM; CDR2 reads ANQGSEA. The CDR3 totals 14 residues. The ends lost 4 bases at V and 5 bases at J; junction bases unmatched: 10. The CDR3 DNA reads as TGCAGCGTTGGAAGGGGGCCACAATGGACTGAAGCTTTCTTT. Translating it yields CSVGRGPQWTEAFF.

The V call is TRBV27, the J call TRBJ1-5, with TRBD1 as a possible D gene (6 bases). The V end lost 6 bases, the J end lost 4 bases, and 13 bases lay between the germline ends. The CDR3 consists of 14 residues. Germline assignment: CDR1 MNHEY and CDR2 SMNVEV (reference sequence). CDR3 loop: CASSHGTPNQPQHF. The DNA for the CDR3 is TGTGCCAGCAGCCACGGGACACCTAATCAGCCCCAGCATTTT.

The J gene is TRBJ2-7, the V gene TRBV6-5, with D tentatively TRBD1 (6 bases). In germline, CDR1 is MNHEY, CDR2 SVGAGI. This CDR3 comprises 14 residues. Trimming pared 2 bases from V and 2 bases from J, leaving 10 bases between. The CDR3 loop reads CASSYNREPYEQYF. The CDR3 nucleotides read TGTGCCAGCAGTTACAACAGGGAGCCCTACGAGCAGTACTTC.

The chain recombines TRBV28 with TRBJ2-7, with a weak D call TRBD2 (5 bases). The V end lost 7 bases, the J end lost 0 bases, and 13 bases lay between the germline ends. Germline-derived CDR1 and CDR2 are MDHEN and SYDVKM. The CDR3 loop spans 14 amino acids. CDR3 sequence reads: CASTRVPSSYEQYF. The DNA of the CDR3 is TGTGCCAGCACGCGGGTGCCCTCCTCCTACGAGCAGTACTTC.

This sequence joins TRBV25-1 and TRBJ2-3; tentative D call: TRBD2 (5 bases). This CDR3 is 15 amino acids long. Trimming removed 4 bases at V and 6 bases at J, with 17 bases between. CDR1 is MGHDK, CDR2 SYGVNS, per germline. CDR3 nucleotides: TGTGCCAGCAGTGGGCTAGCTGAACCCTCCGATACGCAGTATTTT. Its translation is CASSGLAEPSDTQYF.

The genes are TRBV30 and TRBJ2-5; TRBD1 aligns across 11 bases. V gave up 0 bases and J gave up 5 bases; unmatched junction bases: 5. CDR3 length: 15 amino acids. The germline V gene encodes CDR1 GTSNPN and CDR2 SVGIG (reference sequence). The CDR3 sequence: CAWSVGQGAGETQYF. As DNA, the CDR3 is TGTGCCTGGAGTGTAGGACAGGGGGCTGGGGAGACCCAGTACTTC.

The rearrangement links TRBV2 to TRBJ2-1; 8 nucleotides agree with TRBD2. Germline V gene sequence: CDR1 SNHLY, CDR2 FYNNEI. V shed 8 bases, J shed 4 bases, and the junction held 7 bases outside the gene matches. The CDR3 contains 14 residues. The CDR3 here is CASPLSGGYNEQFF. The CDR3 nucleotides are TGTGCCAGCCCCCTGAGCGGGGGTTACAATGAGCAGTTCTTC.

The V and J genes are TRBV2 and TRBJ2-7, with 7 bases lining up with TRBD2. Germline CDR1 reads SNHLY; CDR2 reads FYNNEI. This CDR3 spans 12 amino acids. With 9 bases clipped from V and 3 bases from J, the junction kept 5 bases outside the gene matches. DNA for the CDR3: TGTGCCAGAGGGACTACTAACTACGAGCAGTACTTC. The encoded protein is CARGTTNYEQYF.

J is TRBJ2-3 and V is TRBV7-7; 10 bases map to TRBD1. Looked up from germline, CDR1 is SSHAT and CDR2 is FNYEAQ (reference sequence). Trimming cost V 1 base and J 5 bases; bases outside gene matches: 3. This CDR3 has 15 amino acids. The CDR3 spells CASSLGQGAGDTQYF. The CDR3 DNA reads TGTGCCAGCAGCTTAGGACAGGGGGCTGGAGATACGCAGTATTTT.

The chain recombines TRBV5-1 with TRBJ2-5; D is possibly TRBD2 (7 bases). Looked up from germline, CDR1 is SGHRS and CDR2 is YFSETQ. Trimming took 3 bases from V and 5 from J, leaving 29 bases between them. This CDR3 contains 19 residues. CDR3 DNA sequence: TGCGCCAGCAGCTCCCCCCAGGGGCTCCTAGCGGCAGATGGTGAGACCCAGTACTTC. It specifies CASSSPQGLLAADGETQYF.